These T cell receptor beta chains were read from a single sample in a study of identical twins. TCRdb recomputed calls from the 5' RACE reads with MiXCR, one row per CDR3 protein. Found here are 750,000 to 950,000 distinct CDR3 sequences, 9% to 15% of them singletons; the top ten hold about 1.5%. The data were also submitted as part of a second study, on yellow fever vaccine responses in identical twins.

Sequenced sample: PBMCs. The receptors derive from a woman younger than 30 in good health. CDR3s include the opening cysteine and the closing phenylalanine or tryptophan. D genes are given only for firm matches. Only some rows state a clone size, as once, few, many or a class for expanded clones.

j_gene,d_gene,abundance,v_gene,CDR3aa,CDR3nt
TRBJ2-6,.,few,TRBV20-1,CSARDRRESGANVLTF,TGCAGTGCTAGAGATAGGCGGGAATCTGGGGCCAACGTCCTGACTTTC
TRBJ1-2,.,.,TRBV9,CASSVQNGYTF,TGTGCCAGCAGCGTACAGAACGGCTACACCTTC
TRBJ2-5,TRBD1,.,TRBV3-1,CASSPQTGIETQYF,TGTGCCAGCAGCCCGCAGACAGGGATAGAGACCCAGTACTTC
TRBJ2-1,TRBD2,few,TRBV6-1,CASKKNWREVSSYNEQFF,TGTGCCAGCAAAAAAAATTGGCGGGAGGTTAGCTCCTACAATGAGCAGTTCTTC
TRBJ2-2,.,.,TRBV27,CASSTRSPWTGELFF,TGTGCCAGCAGTACCCGGTCCCCTTGGACCGGGGAGCTGTTTTTT
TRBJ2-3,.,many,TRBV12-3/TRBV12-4,CASSLLIGPTDTQYF,TGTGCCAGCAGCCTGTTGATTGGGCCCACAGATACGCAGTATTTT
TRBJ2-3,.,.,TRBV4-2,CASSQEGTISTDTQYF,TGTGCCAGCAGCCAAGAAGGCACGATAAGCACAGATACGCAGTATTTT
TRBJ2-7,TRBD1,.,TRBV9,CASSPGTGVYEKYF,TGTGCCAGCAGCCCAGGGACAGGGGTCTACGAGAAGTACTTC
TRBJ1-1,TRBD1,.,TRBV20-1,CSALPDGGTAEAFF,TGCAGTGCTTTACCCGACGGGGGGACAGCTGAAGCTTTCTTT
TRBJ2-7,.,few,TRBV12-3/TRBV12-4,CASSFGTASYEQYF,TGTGCCAGCAGTTTTGGGACTGCTTCCTACGAGCAGTACTTC
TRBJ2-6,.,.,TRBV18,CASSPPLRVSGANVLTF,TGTGCCAGCTCACCACCGTTACGGGTCTCTGGGGCCAACGTCCTGACTTTC
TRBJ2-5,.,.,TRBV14,CASSPRAGAGTQYF,TGTGCCAGCAGCCCTCGGGCAGGGGCAGGGACCCAGTACTTC
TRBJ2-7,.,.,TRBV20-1,CSARKMSSYEQYF,TGCAGTGCCCGAAAAATGAGCTCCTACGAGCAGTACTTC
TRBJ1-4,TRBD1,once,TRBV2,CASSEDRGGEKLFF,TGTGCCAGCAGTGAAGACAGGGGAGGGGAAAAACTGTTTTTT
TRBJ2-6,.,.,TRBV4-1,CASSPIASSGANVLTF,TGCGCCAGCAGCCCGATAGCAAGCTCTGGGGCCAACGTCCTGACTTTC
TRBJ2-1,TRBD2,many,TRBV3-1,CASSQASGSSYNEQFF,TGTGCCAGCAGCCAAGCTAGCGGGAGCTCCTACAATGAGCAGTTCTTC
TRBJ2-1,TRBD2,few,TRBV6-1,CASSKPSGSYNEQFF,TGTGCCAGCAGTAAACCTAGCGGTTCCTACAATGAGCAGTTCTTC
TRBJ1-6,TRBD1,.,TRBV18,CASSPADRGGSPLHF,TGTGCCAGCTCCCCAGCCGACAGGGGTGGATCACCCCTCCACTTT
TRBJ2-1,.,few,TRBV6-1,CASSGSPSRDYNEQFF,TGTGCCAGCAGTGGCTCCCCGAGCAGGGACTACAATGAGCAGTTCTTC
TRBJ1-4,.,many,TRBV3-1,CASSQGTGRLGEKLFF,TGTGCCAGCAGCCAAGGAACGGGGCGTTTGGGTGAAAAACTGTTTTTT
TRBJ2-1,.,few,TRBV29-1,CSLGTGSNNEQFF,TGCAGCCTGGGGACCGGAAGTAATAATGAGCAGTTCTTC
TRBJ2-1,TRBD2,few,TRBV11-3,CASSGSLAGDNEQFF,TGTGCCAGCAGCGGTAGTCTAGCGGGGGACAATGAGCAGTTCTTC
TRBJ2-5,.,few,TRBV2,CASIGQGETQYF,TGTGCCAGCATTGGTCAGGGAGAGACCCAGTACTTC
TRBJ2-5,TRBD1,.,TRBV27,CASSYSRGLQETQYF,TGTGCCAGCAGTTACAGCAGGGGGCTCCAAGAGACCCAGTACTTC
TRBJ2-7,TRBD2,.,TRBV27,CASSSGTSFKSQYF,TGTGCCAGCAGTTCCGGGACTAGCTTCAAGAGTCAGTACTTC
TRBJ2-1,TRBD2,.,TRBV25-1,CASSAVGLATIPYNEQFF,TGTGCCAGCAGTGCCGTGGGACTAGCGACCATACCCTACAATGAGCAGTTCTTC
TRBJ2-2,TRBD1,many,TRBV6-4,CASSDTDRGTGELFF,TGTGCCAGCAGTGACACGGACAGGGGCACCGGGGAGCTGTTTTTT
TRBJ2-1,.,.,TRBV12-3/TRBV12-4,CASSPINTQEYNEQFF,TGTGCCAGCAGTCCCATCAATACGCAAGAGTACAATGAGCAGTTCTTC
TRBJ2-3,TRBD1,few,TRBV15,CATSGPGQGIWLKGDTQYF,TGTGCCACCAGCGGACCGGGACAGGGGATCTGGTTAAAGGGTGATACGCAGTATTTT
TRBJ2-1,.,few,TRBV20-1,CSASVRDTEQFF,TGCAGTGCTAGCGTACGGGACACTGAGCAGTTCTTC
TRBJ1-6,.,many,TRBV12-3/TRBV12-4,CASSLGDTTTHSPLHF,TGTGCCAGCAGTTTAGGGGACACCACAACACATTCACCCCTCCACTTT
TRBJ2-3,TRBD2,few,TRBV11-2,CASSPSYGLAKGTDTQYF,TGTGCCAGCAGCCCATCCTACGGACTAGCCAAAGGCACAGATACGCAGTATTTT
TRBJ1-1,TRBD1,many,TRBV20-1,CSALQGARGAFF,TGCAGTGCTCTACAGGGGGCGAGGGGAGCTTTCTTT